These 18 T cell receptor beta chains came from one sample sequenced in a study of shared clonotypes between healthy human individuals. Clones were sequenced by immunoSEQ multiplex PCR, and TCRdb holds only the in-frame ones, with some missing. Among some 2,500,000 clones listed, roughly 93% were seen once. Specimen: naive CD4+ T cells from PBMCs. Stated subset: CD45RA+ positively selected. The receptors originated from a man younger than 35 in good health. Some clones in this sample may be carry-over from other donors' samples.

The chain carries TRBV7-8 and TRBJ2-1; D is uncertain. The V gene's germline CDR1 is SGHVS and CDR2 FQNEAQ. V was clipped by 5 bases and J by 0 bases, with 17 bases between them. CDR3 size: 17 residues. The chain's CDR3 is CASSLTLVGSSYNEQFF. CDR3 DNA: TGTGCCAGCAGCCTGACCCTAGTGGGCAGCTCCTACAATGAGCAGTTCTTC.

The chain joins TRBV5-4 to TRBJ2-1, with 8 bases fitting TRBD1. Germline V gene data show CDR1 as SGHNT and CDR2 as YYREEE (reference sequence). The CDR3 consists of 15 residues. Losses at the gene ends were 4 bases for V and 8 bases for J; bases not matched to a gene: 11. The CDR3 region has the DNA TGTGCCAGCAGCAACGGACAGGGTAGGGGCGATGAGCAGTTCTTC. Its translation: CASSNGQGRGDEQFF.

The gene calls are TRBV28 and TRBJ2-7; D is unresolved. This CDR3 is built from 11 residues. Germline V gene lookup returns CDR1 MDHEN and CDR2 SYDVKM. Between the trimmed V and J ends, which lost 8 bases and 3 bases, there was a span of 8 bases. Written as DNA, the CDR3 is TGTGCCAGCGAGACAAACTACGAGCAGTACTTC. Protein: CASETNYEQYF.

The CDR3 is CASSTSAAQYEQYF. The CDR3 coding sequence is TGTGCCAGCAGCACTAGCGCCGCCCAGTACGAGCAGTACTTC. This sequence joins TRBV6-1 and TRBJ2-7; 7 bases match TRBD2. The germline gives CDR1 MNHNS, CDR2 SASEGT. V was clipped by 6 bases and J by 4 bases; unmatched bases: 9. CDR3 length: 14 residues.

The J gene is TRBJ2-4, the V gene TRBV29-1; TRBD1 or TRBD2 may be the D gene (5 bases each). The V gene lost 4 bases and the J gene lost 4 bases, with 17 bases spanning the gap. This CDR3 comprises 15 residues. CDR1 SQVTM and CDR2 ANQGSEA come from the germline V gene. In DNA form, the CDR3 reads TGCAGCGTTGCATGGACCGGGGCATCTAAAAACATTCAGTACTTC. Its protein is CSVAWTGASKNIQYF.

This chain uses TRBV6-6 with TRBJ1-1, with a possible D match to TRBD1 (5 bases). Germline V gives CDR1 MNHNY, CDR2 SVGAGI (reference sequence). This CDR3 spans 14 amino acids. Trimming shortened V by 6 bases and J by 5 bases, and 16 bases separated the two germline ends. The CDR3 loop reads CASSPQTGETEAFF. CDR3 sequence (DNA): TGTGCCAGCAGCCCCCAAACGGGGGAAACTGAAGCTTTCTTT.

This clone was detected only once. This chain uses TRBV10-3 with TRBJ2-1, with a possible D match to TRBD2 (5 bases). CDR3 length: 14 residues. In germline, CDR1 is ENHRY, CDR2 SYGVKD. The germline V and J ends were trimmed by 0 bases and 9 bases, with 12 bases remaining between them. CDR3 sequence: CAISESTSWGEQFF. The CDR3 DNA follows: TGTGCCATCAGTGAGTCCACTAGTTGGGGTGAGCAGTTCTTC.

The chain uses TRBV7-2 and TRBJ2-6; either TRBD1 or TRBD2 may supply D (5 bases each). The CDR3 covers 16 residues. In germline, CDR1 is SGHTA, CDR2 FQGNSA. Trimming took off 2 bases at V and 2 bases at J, with 10 bases between the two ends. CDR3 nucleotide sequence: TGTGCCAGCAGCTTATATCAGGGACCTGGGGCCAACGTCCTGACTTTC. It codes for CASSLYQGPGANVLTF.

The chain combines TRBV5-4 with TRBJ2-7; TRBD1 is a possible D gene (6 bases). The germline V gene encodes CDR1 SGHNT and CDR2 YYREEE (reference sequence). V gave up 4 bases and J gave up 9 bases, with 23 bases separating them. This CDR3 region has 15 residues. The CDR3 nucleotides read TGTGCCAGCAGCCCGCGCCCGGTCCAGGGGTTTTCGCAGTACTTC. As protein: CASSPRPVQGFSQYF.

As regards this clone: Other DNA sequences in the sample encode the same CDR3. This chain uses TRBV6-1 with TRBJ2-7; the D call may be TRBD1 or TRBD2 (5 bases each). V gave up 6 bases and J gave up 3 bases, with 9 bases separating them. CDR3 size: 12 residues. Per germline, CDR1 MNHNS and CDR2 SASEGT. Here the CDR3 DNA reads TGTGCCAGCAGCGTGAGGGGCTACGAGCAGTACTTC. It specifies CASSVRGYEQYF.

The chain carries TRBV4-1 and TRBJ1-4, with 9 bases matching TRBD1. The ends lost 1 base at V and 10 bases at J; junction bases unmatched: 7. This CDR3 is built from 15 residues. CDR1 and CDR2 (germline): MGHRA, YSYEKL. The CDR3 DNA is TGCGCCAGCAGCCAAGGGACAGGGGTTAGGGGAAAACTGTTTTTT. It translates to CASSQGTGVRGKLFF.

The rearrangement joins TRBV5-4 to TRBJ2-3; TRBD2 is a possible D gene (6 bases). The CDR3 covers 14 residues. The germline CDR1 and CDR2 sequences are SGHNT and YYREEE (reference sequence). The V and J ends lost 1 base and 5 bases respectively, with 11 bases between them. CDR3 DNA: TGTGCCAGCAGCTTGTCTAGCGCAAAAGATACGCAGTATTTT. This gives the protein CASSLSSAKDTQYF.

V usage is TRBV19 and J usage is TRBJ1-2; the match to TRBD1 covers 7 bases. The CDR3 spans 14 residues. The junction had 8 bases not matched to a gene; V was cut back by 7 bases and J by 3 bases. The V gene's germline CDR1 is LNHDA and CDR2 SQIVND (reference sequence). CDR3 DNA sequence: TGTGCCAGTACCTCGACAGGGTTGGACTATGGCTACACCTTC. Residues: CASTSTGLDYGYTF.

V usage is TRBV5-1 and J usage is TRBJ2-7; TRBD2 aligns across 7 bases. Unmatched junction bases numbered 4, after V lost 4 bases and J lost 0 bases. From germline, CDR1 is SGHRS and CDR2 YFSETQ. This CDR3 comprises 14 residues. The CDR3 is CASSGLGFSYEQYF. Here the CDR3 DNA reads TGCGCCAGCAGCGGACTAGGATTCTCCTACGAGCAGTACTTC. Variable domain in full (rest from reference TRBV5-1 and TRBJ2-7): KAGVTQTPRYLIKTRGQQVTLSCSPISGHRSVSWYQQTPGQGLQFLFEYFSETQRNKGNFPGRFSGRQFSNSRSEMNVSTLELGDSALYLCASSGLGFSYEQYFGPGTRLTVT.

This clone was seen just once. The gene calls are TRBV18 and TRBJ1-2; 8 nucleotides match TRBD1. The CDR3 extends over 15 amino acids. After removal of 3 bases from V and 7 bases from J, the junction contained 10 bases not matched to a gene. CDR1 is KGHSH, CDR2 LQKENI, per germline. The CDR3 spells CASSPPQRQGSGYTF. The CDR3 DNA sequence: TGTGCCAGCTCACCTCCTCAGCGACAGGGGTCTGGCTACACCTTC.

This clone was detected only once. This chain joins TRBV21-1 and TRBJ2-7. TRBV21-1 is annotated as a pseudogene. The CDR3 runs to 16 residues. CDR3 region: CASSPRTESTSYEQYF. CDR3 sequence (DNA): TGTGCCAGCAGCCCCCGGACGGAATCTACCTCCTACGAGCAGTACTTC.

This chain connects TRBV7-2 to TRBJ2-3, with 8 bases matching TRBD2. CDR3 length: 14 residues. The V gene end was trimmed by 4 bases and the J gene end by 6 bases; junction bases not matched to a gene: 6. CDR1 and CDR2 from the germline V gene are SGHTA and FQGNSA. For the CDR3, the DNA is TGTGCCAGCAGCTCCGGGGGGGCGTCGGATACGCAGTATTTT. As protein: CASSSGGASDTQYF.

V usage is TRBV28 and J usage is TRBJ2-3, with 7 bases fitting TRBD2. The CDR3 loop spans 16 amino acids. V dropped 3 bases and J dropped 6; count of bases not matched to a gene: 12. From germline, CDR1 is MDHEN and CDR2 SYDVKM. DNA of the CDR3: TGTGCCAGCAGTTTTTCCCGAGCGGGATACGGGGATACGCAGTATTTT. Translated, it gives CASSFSRAGYGDTQYF.